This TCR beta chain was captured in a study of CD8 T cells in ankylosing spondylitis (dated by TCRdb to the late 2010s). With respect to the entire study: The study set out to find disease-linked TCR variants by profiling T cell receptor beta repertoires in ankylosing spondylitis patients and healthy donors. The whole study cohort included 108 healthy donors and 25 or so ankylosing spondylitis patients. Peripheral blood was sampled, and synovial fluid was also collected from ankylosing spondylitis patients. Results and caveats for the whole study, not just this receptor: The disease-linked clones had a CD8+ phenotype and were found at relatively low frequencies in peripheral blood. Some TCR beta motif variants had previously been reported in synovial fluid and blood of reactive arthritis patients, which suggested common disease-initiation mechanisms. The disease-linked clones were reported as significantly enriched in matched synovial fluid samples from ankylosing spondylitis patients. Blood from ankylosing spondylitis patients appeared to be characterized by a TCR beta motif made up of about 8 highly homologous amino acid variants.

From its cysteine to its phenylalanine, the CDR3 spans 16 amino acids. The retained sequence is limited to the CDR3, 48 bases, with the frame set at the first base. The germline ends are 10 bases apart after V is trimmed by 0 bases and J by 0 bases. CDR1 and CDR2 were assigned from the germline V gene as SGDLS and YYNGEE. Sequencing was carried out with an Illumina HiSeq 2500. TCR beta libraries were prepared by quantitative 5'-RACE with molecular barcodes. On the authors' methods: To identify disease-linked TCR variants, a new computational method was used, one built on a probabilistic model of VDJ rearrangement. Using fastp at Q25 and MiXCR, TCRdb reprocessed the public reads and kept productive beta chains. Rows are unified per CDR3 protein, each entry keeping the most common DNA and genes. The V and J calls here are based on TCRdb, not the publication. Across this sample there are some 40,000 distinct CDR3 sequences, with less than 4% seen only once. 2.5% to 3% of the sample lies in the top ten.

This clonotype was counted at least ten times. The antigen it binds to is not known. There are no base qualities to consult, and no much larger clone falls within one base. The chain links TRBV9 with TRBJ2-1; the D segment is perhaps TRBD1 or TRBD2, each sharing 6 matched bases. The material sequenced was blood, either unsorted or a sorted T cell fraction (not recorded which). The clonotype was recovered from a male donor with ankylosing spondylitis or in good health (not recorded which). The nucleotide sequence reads TGTGCCAGCAGCGTAGAGGGGGGACTCTCCTACAATGAGCAGTTCTTC. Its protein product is CASSVEGGLSYNEQFF. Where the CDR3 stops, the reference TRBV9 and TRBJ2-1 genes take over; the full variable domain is DSGVTQTPKHLITATGQRVTLRCSPRSGDLSVYWYQQSLDQGLQFLIQYYNGEERAKGNILERFSAQQFPDLHSELNLSSLELGDSALYFCASSVEGGLSYNEQFFGPGTRLTVL.